Sequencing of this T cell receptor beta chain was carried out in a study of memory CD4+ T cells and cytomegalovirus serostatus. Study as a whole: This sample comes from healthy Belgian adults, roughly 9 CMV seropositive, 24 seronegative. Points from the study as a whole: 67 of 164 known CMV-associated TCRbeta sequences appeared in CD4+ memory. The CMV-associated TCR signature appears largely within the CD4+ memory repertoire.

As to this clone: Antigen unknown.

Data came from immunoSEQ multiplex PCR; TCRdb stores just in-frame clones and leaves some out. The repertoire holds about 58,000 clones, with about four fifths as singletons. CDR3 length: 13 residues. V was trimmed by 8 bases and J by 8 bases, leaving 15 bases between them. Germline CDR1 MNHEY, CDR2 SVGAGI. The sort gate was single viable CD3+CD4+CD8-CD45RO+ cells for memory CD4+ T cells. Total CD4+ T cells were enriched by CD4 positive selection. The sample comprised memory CD4+ T cells from blood. J is TRBJ1-4 and V is TRBV6-5; no definite D call. The receptor comes from an adult in good health and CMV-seronegative. Some clones in this sample may be carry-over from other donors' samples. This CDR3 reads CASGMPLQEKLFF. The CDR3, as DNA: TGTGCCAGCGGGATGCCCCTGCAAGAAAAACTGTTTTTT.